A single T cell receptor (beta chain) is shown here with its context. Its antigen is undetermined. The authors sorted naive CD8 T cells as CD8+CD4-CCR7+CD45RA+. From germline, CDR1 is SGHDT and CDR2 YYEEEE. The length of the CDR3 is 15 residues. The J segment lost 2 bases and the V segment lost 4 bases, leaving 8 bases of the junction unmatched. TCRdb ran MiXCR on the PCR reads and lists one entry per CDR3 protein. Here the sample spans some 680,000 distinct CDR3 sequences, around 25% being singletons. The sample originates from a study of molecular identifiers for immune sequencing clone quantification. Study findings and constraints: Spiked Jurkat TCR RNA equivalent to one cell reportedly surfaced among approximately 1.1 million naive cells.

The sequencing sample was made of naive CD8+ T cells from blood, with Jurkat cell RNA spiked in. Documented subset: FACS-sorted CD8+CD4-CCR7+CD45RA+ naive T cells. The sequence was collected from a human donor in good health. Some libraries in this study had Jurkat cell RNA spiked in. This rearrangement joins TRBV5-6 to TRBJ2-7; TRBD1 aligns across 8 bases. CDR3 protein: CASSPRDRPTYEQYF. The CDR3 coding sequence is TGTGCCAGCAGCCCCCGGGACAGGCCTACCTACGAGCAGTACTTC.